These 25 T cell receptor beta chains were all obtained from the same sample, sequenced in a study of response to subunit inactivated influenza vaccine. TCRdb processed the RT-PCR reads anew with MiXCR; each CDR3 protein has one entry. The sample has hundreds of thousands of distinct CDR3 sequences, approximately 10% seen once. Sequenced material: PBMCs from blood, taken on the day of vaccination. These receptors came from a man between 50 and 59 years old who received an inactivated influenza vaccine.

The chain uses TRBV12-3 or TRBV12-4 and TRBJ2-6, with D unclear. V was trimmed by 2 bases and J by 2 bases, leaving 10 bases between them. This CDR3 has 16 amino acids. CDR3 protein: CASSLYSGTGANVLTF. The CDR3 nucleotides read TGTGCCAGCAGTTTATATTCTGGGACTGGGGCCAACGTCCTGACTTTC.

The genes are TRBV11-2 and TRBJ2-7; D ambiguous. CDR3 size: 16 residues. Germline V gene lookup returns CDR1 SGHAT and CDR2 FQNNGV. The germline V and J ends were trimmed by 0 bases and 0 bases, with 12 bases remaining between them. DNA of the CDR3: TGTGCCAGCAGCTTAGATCCGGGCGGTCGCTCCTACGAGCAGTACTTC. Protein product: CASSLDPGGRSYEQYF.

V is TRBV20-1 and J is TRBJ2-1, with D maybe TRBD1 (6 bases). The CDR3 length is 13 residues. Trimming stripped 6 bases from V and 10 bases from J, with 19 bases between. Germline values: CDR1 DFQATT, CDR2 SNEGSKA (reference sequence). The CDR3 nucleotides read TGCAGTGCCCATACTCTAACAGGGTTGGAGCAGTTCTTC. It translates to CSAHTLTGLEQFF.

The chain couples TRBV12-3 or TRBV12-4 to TRBJ1-2; 8 bases agree with TRBD1. J was trimmed by 5 bases and V by 2 bases; bases with no gene match: 4. The CDR3 spans 14 residues. CDR3 in DNA: TGTGCCAGCAGTTTAAGCAGGGGGCTATATGGCTACACCTTC. Its protein product is CASSLSRGLYGYTF.

This clonotype was counted between two and nine times. The V gene is TRBV12-3 or TRBV12-4, the J gene TRBJ1-2, with TRBD1 as a possible D gene (6 bases). The V and J ends lost 6 bases and 2 bases respectively, with 16 bases between them. CDR3 length equals 15 residues. CDR3 protein: CASSQAGGGNYGYTF. The CDR3 DNA follows: TGTGCCAGCAGCCAGGCCGGGGGGGGCAACTATGGCTACACCTTC.

This clonotype appeared a few times. CDR3 in amino acids: CASSILSGTYNEQFF. The CDR3 DNA reads TGTGCCAGTAGTATTCTAAGCGGAACCTACAATGAGCAGTTCTTC. V is TRBV19 and J is TRBJ2-1; weak D call: TRBD2 (5 bases). V was shortened by 3 bases and J by 2 bases, with 11 bases between the two germline ends. There are 15 residues in the CDR3. The V gene's germline CDR1 is LNHDA and CDR2 SQIVND (reference sequence).

The CDR3 DNA sequence: TGTGCCAGCAGGGTAACGAACACCGGGGAGCTGTTTTTT. Its translation is CASRVTNTGELFF. The chain employs TRBV3-1 and TRBJ2-2, with D unclear. V lost 6 bases to trimming and J lost 0 bases, with 5 bases between them. Germline values: CDR1 LGHDT, CDR2 YNNKEL (reference sequence). This CDR3 region has 13 residues.

This clonotype was counted between two and nine times. V usage is TRBV7-9 and J usage is TRBJ2-7; D may be TRBD2 (5 bases). This CDR3 is built from 17 residues. Germline values: CDR1 SEHNR, CDR2 FQNEAQ (reference sequence). Trimming removed 8 bases at V and 3 bases at J, with 26 bases between. CDR3 in amino acids: CASAETRGVQKYYEQYF. In nucleotides, the CDR3 is TGTGCCAGCGCGGAGACCCGGGGAGTTCAAAAGTACTACGAGCAGTACTTC. The full variable domain, its missing parts supplied by reference TRBV7-9 and TRBJ2-7, is DTGVSQNPRHKITKRGQNVTFRCDPISEHNRLYWYRQTLGQGPEFLTYFQNEAQLEKSRLLSDRFSAERPKGSFSTLEIQRTEQGDSAMYLCASAETRGVQKYYEQYFGPGTRLTVT.

This clonotype has a count of ten or more. The chain employs TRBV12-3 or TRBV12-4 and TRBJ1-2; TRBD1 is a possible D gene (5 bases). The V end was cut by 0 bases, the J end by 3 bases, with 8 bases between. The CDR3 covers 14 residues. CDR3 bases: TGTGCCAGCAGTTTAGCAGGGGCCCACTATGGCTACACCTTC. It codes for CASSLAGAHYGYTF.

The chain uses TRBV7-8 and TRBJ2-1; D call uncertain. This CDR3 is 13 amino acids long. Looked up from germline, CDR1 is SGHVS and CDR2 is FQNEAQ. V lost 4 bases to trimming and J lost 6 bases, with 10 bases between them. CDR3 amino acids: CASSSLVFNEQFF. CDR3 nucleotides: TGTGCCAGCAGCTCCCTAGTGTTCAATGAGCAGTTCTTC.

The V call is TRBV7-9, the J call TRBJ1-4, with 7 bases identical to TRBD1. Germline V gene sequence: CDR1 SEHNR, CDR2 FQNEAQ (reference sequence). The J segment lost 8 bases and the V segment lost 3 bases, leaving 6 bases of the junction unmatched. The CDR3 totals 14 residues. Here the CDR3 reads CASSFPDRAEKLFF. As DNA, the CDR3 is TGTGCCAGCAGCTTCCCCGACAGGGCCGAAAAACTGTTTTTT.

Only a few counts were recorded for this clonotype. The rearrangement joins TRBV2 to TRBJ1-1, with D unresolved. CDR3 length: 14 amino acids. The germline CDR1 and CDR2 sequences are SNHLY and FYNNEI. V lost 6 bases and J lost 6, with 17 bases in between. CDR3 residues: CASSDPRWPSEAFF. CDR3 sequence (DNA): TGTGCCAGCAGCGACCCCCGCTGGCCCTCTGAAGCTTTCTTT.

The table lists this clonotype with many counts. The V gene is TRBV10-3, the J gene TRBJ1-1, with TRBD1 identical over 8 bases. With V trimmed by 6 bases and J by 4 bases, 4 bases remained unmatched. The CDR3 loop spans 13 amino acids. Germline loops: CDR1 ENHRY, CDR2 SYGVKD. The CDR3 loop is CAIRATGGTEAFF. CDR3 coding DNA: TGTGCCATCAGGGCCACAGGGGGCACTGAAGCTTTCTTT.

This clonotype has a handful of counts. The chain uses TRBV11-2 and TRBJ2-4; the match to TRBD1 covers 8 bases. V was clipped by 5 bases and J by 3 bases; unmatched bases: 9. This CDR3 has 16 amino acids. Germline lookup yields CDR1 SGHAT and CDR2 FQNNGV. The CDR3: CASSTTLGTGKNIQYF. The CDR3 coding sequence is TGTGCCAGCAGCACGACACTAGGGACAGGCAAAAACATTCAGTACTTC.

This chain joins TRBV18 and TRBJ2-7; 10 nucleotides align to TRBD2. In germline, CDR1 is KGHSH, CDR2 LQKENI. Losses at the gene ends were 5 bases for V and 4 bases for J; bases not matched to a gene: 8. The CDR3 extends over 15 amino acids. The CDR3 DNA reads as TGTGCCAGCTCAAACACAGCGGGGGGGCCATACGAGCAGTACTTC. Residues: CASSNTAGGPYEQYF. The entire variable domain, with the rest obtained from reference TRBV18 and TRBJ2-7, is as follows: NAGVMQNPRHLVRRRGQEARLRCSPMKGHSHVYWYRQLPEEGLKFMVYLQKENIIDESGMPKERFSAEFPKEGPSILRIQQVVRGDSAAYFCASSNTAGGPYEQYFGPGTRLTVT.

This clonotype was picked up a small number of times. The chain joins TRBV20-1 to TRBJ2-2; perhaps TRBD2 as D (6 bases). The V end lost 5 bases, the J end lost 3 bases, and 7 bases lay between the germline ends. Per germline, CDR1 DFQATT and CDR2 SNEGSKA (reference sequence). This CDR3 comprises 12 residues. The CDR3 region is CSARRDTGELFF. CDR3 bases: TGCAGTGCTCGGAGGGACACCGGGGAGCTGTTTTTT.

Only a few counts were recorded for this clonotype. This sequence joins TRBV20-1 and TRBJ2-5; D may be TRBD2 (6 bases). This CDR3 has 14 amino acids. In germline, CDR1 is DFQATT, CDR2 SNEGSKA (reference sequence). Trimming cost V 0 bases and J 5 bases, with 13 bases left between them. DNA of the CDR3: TGCAGTGCTAGAGATGGGGACGGAGGGGAGACCCAGTACTTC. Its protein product is CSARDGDGGETQYF.

This clonotype was counted a few times. V is TRBV3-1 and J is TRBJ2-7; D is perhaps TRBD2 (5 bases). The CDR3 loop spans 14 amino acids. Germline V gives CDR1 LGHDT, CDR2 YNNKEL (reference sequence). Trimming pared 4 bases from V and 2 bases from J, leaving 12 bases between. The CDR3 nucleotides read TGTGCCAGCAGCCCTGGACCGGGAACCTACGAGCAGTACTTC. Its protein is CASSPGPGTYEQYF.

This clonotype came up a few times. The rearrangement links TRBV27 to TRBJ1-5; maybe TRBD1 (5 bases). This CDR3 spans 15 amino acids. V shed 2 bases and J shed 1 base, with 9 bases lying between them. The germline V gene has CDR1 MNHEY and CDR2 SMNVEV (reference sequence). CDR3: CASSLTGRSNQPQHF. The CDR3 bases are TGTGCCAGCAGTTTAACGGGACGGAGCAATCAGCCCCAGCATTTT.

This clonotype has only a few counts. V gene TRBV24-1 combines with J gene TRBJ2-3, with D possibly called TRBD1 or TRBD2 (5 bases each). Germline CDR1 reads KGHDR; CDR2 reads SFDVKD. CDR3 size: 13 residues. Trimming shortened V by 9 bases and J by 2 bases, and 11 bases separated the two germline ends. Here the CDR3 DNA reads TGTGCCACCCGGGACCCGTCCACAGATACGCAGTATTTT. Encoded protein: CATRDPSTDTQYF.

This clonotype was counted between two and nine times. The chain joins TRBV4-3 to TRBJ1-4; D might be TRBD1 (5 bases). Trimming pared 0 bases from V and 7 bases from J, leaving 12 bases between. Germline V CDR1 and CDR2: LGHNA, YSLEER. The length of the CDR3 is 15 residues. The chain's CDR3 is CASSQEGDWPEKLFF. For the CDR3, the DNA is TGCGCCAGCAGCCAAGAGGGGGACTGGCCTGAAAAACTGTTTTTT.

The chain recombines TRBV18 with TRBJ2-7, with TRBD1 as a possible D gene (6 bases). In germline, CDR1 is KGHSH, CDR2 LQKENI. The CDR3 has 13 amino acids. Trimming left V 7 bases short and J 7 bases short, with 17 bases between. As DNA, the CDR3 is TGTGCCAGCTTCCCGGACAGTGGTAGGGAGCAGTACTTC. Translation: CASFPDSGREQYF.

This clonotype has only a few counts. The chain recombines TRBV20-1 with TRBJ2-2; possibly TRBD1 for D (5 bases). Germline V gives CDR1 DFQATT, CDR2 SNEGSKA (reference sequence). V lost 0 bases to trimming and J lost 4 bases, with 15 bases between them. This CDR3 spans 16 amino acids. CDR3 nucleotide sequence: TGCAGTGCTAGAGATATCGCAGGGATGGGCACCGGGGAGCTGTTTTTT. Encoded protein: CSARDIAGMGTGELFF.

A few counts support this clonotype. The rearrangement joins TRBV25-1 to TRBJ2-4, with 8 bases aligning to TRBD1. The CDR3 is made up of 17 amino acids. The ends lost 8 bases at V and 1 base at J; junction bases unmatched: 13. Germline CDR1 is MGHDK and CDR2 is SYGVNS. This CDR3 reads CASFGARTGSAKNIQYF. CDR3 in DNA: TGTGCCAGCTTCGGCGCGAGGACAGGGTCGGCCAAAAACATTCAGTACTTC.

This clonotype was found many times. The V gene is TRBV11-2, the J gene TRBJ1-1; D gene unclear. The CDR3 is made up of 11 amino acids. CDR1 is SGHAT and CDR2 is FQNNGV in the germline V gene. V was clipped by 7 bases and J by 4 bases, with 7 bases between them. CDR3 region: CASTSSTEAFF. CDR3 coding DNA: TGTGCCAGCACCTCGAGCACTGAAGCTTTCTTT. The full variable domain, completed using reference TRBV11-2 and TRBJ1-1, is EAGVAQSPRYKIIEKRQSVAFWCNPISGHATLYWYQQILGQGPKLLIQFQNNGVVDDSQLPKDRFSAERLKGVDSTLKIQPAKLEDSAVYLCASTSSTEAFFGQGTRLTVV.